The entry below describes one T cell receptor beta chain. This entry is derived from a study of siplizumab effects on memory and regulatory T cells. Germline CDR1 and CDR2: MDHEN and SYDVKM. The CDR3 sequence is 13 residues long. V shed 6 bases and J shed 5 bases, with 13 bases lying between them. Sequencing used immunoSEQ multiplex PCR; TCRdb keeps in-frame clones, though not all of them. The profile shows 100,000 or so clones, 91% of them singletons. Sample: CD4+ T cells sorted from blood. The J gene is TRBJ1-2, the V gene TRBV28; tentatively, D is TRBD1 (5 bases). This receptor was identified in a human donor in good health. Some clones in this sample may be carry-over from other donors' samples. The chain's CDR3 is CASSLGVSYGYTF. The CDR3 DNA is TGTGCCAGCAGCTTAGGGGTCAGTTATGGCTACACCTTC.